This passage covers 14 T cell receptor beta chains from one sample sequenced in a study of CD8 T cells in ankylosing spondylitis. TCRdb redid the calling of the 5' RACE reads with MiXCR, one entry per CDR3 protein. Counted here are nearly 250,000 distinct CDR3 sequences, roughly 32% occurring once; the ten biggest clones make up around 4.5%. The sample consisted of blood, either unsorted or a sorted T cell fraction (not recorded which). Receptor source: a male donor with ankylosing spondylitis or in good health (not recorded which).

The chain carries TRBV12-3 or TRBV12-4 and TRBJ2-2, with D perhaps TRBD1 or TRBD2 (5 bases each). Trimming took 3 bases from V and 6 from J, leaving 17 bases between them. The CDR3 spans 16 residues. CDR3 amino acids: CASSFSGQGVAGELFF. The CDR3 bases are TGTGCCAGCAGTTTTTCTGGGCAGGGAGTCGCCGGGGAGCTGTTTTTT.

V usage is TRBV20-1 and J usage is TRBJ2-7, with a possible D match to TRBD1 (5 bases). Germline V lookup: CDR1 DFQATT, CDR2 SNEGSKA (reference sequence). Between the trimmed V and J ends, which lost 7 bases and 4 bases, there was a span of 14 bases. The CDR3 loop spans 12 amino acids. CDR3 in amino acids: CSVRQGIYEQYF. CDR3 sequence (DNA): TGCAGTGTAAGGCAGGGTATTTACGAGCAGTACTTC.

This clonotype was found a few times. The chain carries TRBV11-2 and TRBJ2-5; D remains unclear. This CDR3 spans 14 amino acids. V lost 1 base to trimming and J lost 1 base, with 7 bases between them. Looked up from germline, CDR1 is SGHAT and CDR2 is FQNNGV. In nucleotides, the CDR3 is TGTGCCAGCAGCTTAGGGGCCCGCCAAGAGACCCAGTACTTC. Translating it yields CASSLGARQETQYF.

This chain uses TRBV6-2 or TRBV6-3 with TRBJ2-2; 7 bases align to TRBD1. Trimming took 0 bases from V and 7 from J; bases not matched to a gene: 11. Germline lookup yields CDR1 MNHEY and CDR2 SVGEGT. The CDR3 covers 17 residues. The CDR3 region is CASSYSRQGSVVGELFF. CDR3 nucleotide sequence: TGTGCCAGCAGTTACTCCCGACAGGGATCCGTGGTCGGGGAGCTGTTTTTT.

The chain recombines TRBV6-5 with TRBJ2-3, with TRBD1 identical over 7 bases. The V and J ends lost 0 bases and 10 bases, in that order; junction bases with no gene match: 10. CDR1 and CDR2 (germline): MNHEY, SVGAGI. The CDR3 runs 15 residues. The CDR3: CASSYSPTGWDPQYF. CDR3 nucleotide sequence: TGTGCCAGCAGTTACTCCCCGACAGGGTGGGATCCGCAGTATTTT.

This clonotype was detected only a few times. The chain combines TRBV10-3 with TRBJ1-1, with a tentative D call TRBD1 (5 bases). Germline V lookup: CDR1 ENHRY, CDR2 SYGVKD. V lost 6 bases and J 6 bases, leaving 11 bases between the germline ends. CDR3 size: 12 residues. In DNA form, the CDR3 reads TGTGCCATCAGGCAGGGTTATGCTGAAGCTTTCTTT. Translated, it gives CAIRQGYAEAFF.

The gene calls are TRBV7-2 and TRBJ2-3; TRBD2 aligns across 9 bases. V trimming: 4 bases; J trimming: 0 bases; junction bases outside the gene matches: 8. The CDR3 extends over 17 amino acids. Germline CDR1 is SGHTA and CDR2 is FQGNSA. The CDR3 region has the DNA TGTGCCAGCAGCTCTCTAGCGGGGAGCCGAAGCACAGATACGCAGTATTTT. Protein: CASSSLAGSRSTDTQYF.

This clonotype occurred a few times. The chain carries TRBV7-2 and TRBJ2-3; no definite D call. Looked up from germline, CDR1 is SGHTA and CDR2 is FQGNSA. CDR3 size: 12 residues. V was shortened by 5 bases and J by 5 bases, with 8 bases between the two germline ends. The CDR3 DNA follows: TGTGCCAGCAGCACCTCGTTAGATACGCAGTATTTT. The encoded protein is CASSTSLDTQYF.

The chain combines TRBV14 with TRBJ2-1; D is perhaps TRBD1 or TRBD2 (5 bases each). The V end lost 3 bases, the J end lost 4 bases, and 7 bases lay between the germline ends. The CDR3 is made up of 13 amino acids. Germline CDR1 SGHDN, CDR2 FVKESK. The CDR3 DNA follows: TGTGCCAGCAGCCAGGGGGTGTACAATGAGCAGTTCTTC. Its translation: CASSQGVYNEQFF.

The V call is TRBV20-1, the J call TRBJ2-7, with TRBD1 as a possible D gene (5 bases). Germline V CDR1 and CDR2: DFQATT, SNEGSKA (reference sequence). The length of the CDR3 is 13 residues. Between the trimmed V and J ends, which lost 3 bases and 4 bases, there was a span of 13 bases. DNA of the CDR3: TGCAGTGCTAGTGACAGCGTCGGTTACGAGCAGTACTTC. Translated: CSASDSVGYEQYF.

The rearrangement joins TRBV27 to TRBJ2-7; D not resolved. Germline V gene lookup returns CDR1 MNHEY and CDR2 SMNVEV (reference sequence). This CDR3 region has 14 residues. V lost 1 base and J lost 0, with 7 bases in between. DNA of the CDR3: TGTGCCAGCAGTTTATGGGCAGGCTCCTACGAGCAGTACTTC. This translates into CASSLWAGSYEQYF.

This chain uses TRBV5-5 with TRBJ1-6; unclear D gene. There are 14 residues in the CDR3. The germline V gene encodes CDR1 SGHKS and CDR2 YYEKEE (reference sequence). The ends were cut back, 0 bases at V and 9 bases at J, with 10 bases in the middle. The CDR3 spells CASSLVGEGSPLHF. CDR3 nucleotide sequence: TGTGCCAGCAGCTTGGTTGGGGAAGGTTCACCCCTCCACTTT.

V gene TRBV12-3 or TRBV12-4 combines with J gene TRBJ2-7; 10 bases fit TRBD2. V was clipped by 4 bases and J by 7 bases; unmatched bases: 10. The CDR3 consists of 15 residues. DNA for the CDR3: TGTGCCAGCAGTTCCCCCTCGAGCGGGGGGGTTGAGCAGTACTTC. Its protein product is CASSSPSSGGVEQYF.

This clonotype has more than one count but fewer than ten. The CDR3 coding sequence is TGTGCCAGCAGTTACGGCGGGGGGCCAGATACGCAGTATTTT. Its protein product is CASSYGGGPDTQYF. The chain links TRBV12-3 or TRBV12-4 to TRBJ2-3; TRBD2 agrees at 8 bases. With 4 bases clipped from V and 4 bases from J, the junction kept 4 bases outside the gene matches. The length of the CDR3 is 14 residues.